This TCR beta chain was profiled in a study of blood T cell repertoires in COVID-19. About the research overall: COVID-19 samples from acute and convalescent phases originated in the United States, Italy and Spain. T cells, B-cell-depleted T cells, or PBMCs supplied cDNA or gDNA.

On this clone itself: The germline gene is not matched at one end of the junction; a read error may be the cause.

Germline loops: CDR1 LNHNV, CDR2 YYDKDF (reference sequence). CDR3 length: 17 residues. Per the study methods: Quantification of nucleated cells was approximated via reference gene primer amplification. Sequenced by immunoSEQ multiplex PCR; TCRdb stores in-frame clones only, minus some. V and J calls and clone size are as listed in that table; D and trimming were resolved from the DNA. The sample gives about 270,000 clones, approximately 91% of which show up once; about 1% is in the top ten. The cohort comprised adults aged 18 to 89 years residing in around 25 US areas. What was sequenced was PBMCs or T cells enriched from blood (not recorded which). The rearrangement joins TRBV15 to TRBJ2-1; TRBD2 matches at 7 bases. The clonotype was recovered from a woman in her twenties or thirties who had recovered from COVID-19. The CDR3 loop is CATSGETRGRDYNEQFF. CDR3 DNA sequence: TGTGCCACCAGCGGAGAGACCCGCGGGAGAGACTACAATGAGCAGTTCTTC.